These 24 T cell receptor beta chains share one sample of origin, sequenced in a study of shared T cell receptors in the human thymus. Produced via immunoSEQ multiplex PCR; TCRdb's table is partial and in-frame only. Here the sample spans 640,000 or so clones, around 87% being singletons. These data are also associated with another study on human thymus T cells.

The specimen was thymocytes. Source of these receptors: a boy in the first two years of life with a congenital heart defect.

In its sample, this clone was seen once. V usage is TRBV28 and J usage is TRBJ1-1; TRBD1 agrees at 10 bases. CDR1 and CDR2 from the germline V gene are MDHEN and SYDVKM. The V gene end was trimmed by 1 base and the J gene end by 0 bases; junction bases not matched to a gene: 11. The CDR3 runs to 19 residues. The CDR3 DNA reads TGTGCCAGCAGTTTATTCCGAGACAGGGGGCGGGTCCTGAACACTGAAGCTTTCTTT. Its protein product is CASSLFRDRGRVLNTEAFF.

Note on this clone: Within the sample, other DNA sequences also encode this same CDR3. The V call is TRBV13, the J call TRBJ2-3; perhaps TRBD1 as D (5 bases). The CDR3 has 14 residues. The germline V and J ends were trimmed by 4 bases and 6 bases, with 14 bases remaining between them. From germline, CDR1 is PRHDT and CDR2 FYEKMQ (reference sequence). CDR3: CASSWPRGTDTQYF. The CDR3 DNA reads TGTGCCAGCAGCTGGCCAAGGGGTACGGATACGCAGTATTTT. Complete variable domain (other parts from reference TRBV13 and TRBJ2-3): AAGVIQSPRHLIKEKRETATLKCYPIPRHDTVYWYQQGPGQDPQFLISFYEKMQSDKGSIPDRFSAQQFSDYHSELNMSSLELGDSALYFCASSWPRGTDTQYFGPGTRLTVL.

The chain uses TRBV4-1 and TRBJ1-5, with TRBD1 as a possible D gene (5 bases). Trimming removed 0 bases at V and 6 bases at J, with 15 bases between. CDR1 and CDR2 (germline): MGHRA, YSYEKL. The CDR3 runs 16 residues. In nucleotides, the CDR3 is TGCGCCAGCAGCCAAGATCATACCAGGGAATTTCAGCCCCAGCATTTT. Translating it yields CASSQDHTREFQPQHF.

V and J are TRBV5-4 and TRBJ2-4, with TRBD1 identical over 9 bases. The CDR3 length is 17 residues. Germline values: CDR1 SGHNT, CDR2 YYREEE (reference sequence). The V segment lost 0 bases and the J segment 2 bases; nucleotides outside the gene matches: 6. The CDR3 nucleotides read TGTGCCAGCAGCTTGGTGGGACAGGGAATGACCAAAAACATTCAGTACTTC. Encoded protein: CASSLVGQGMTKNIQYF.

The chain combines TRBV19 with TRBJ1-1; no reliable D call. Germline V gene lookup returns CDR1 LNHDA and CDR2 SQIVND (reference sequence). V was cut by 10 bases and J by 1 base, with 16 bases left in between. The CDR3 loop spans 14 amino acids. The CDR3 DNA reads as TGTGCCACATCAAGAGGACTTTCGAACACTGAAGCTTTCTTT. Encoded protein: CATSRGLSNTEAFF.

The chain links TRBV7-8 to TRBJ1-5; TRBD1 matches 9 bases. V was pared by 5 bases and J by 4 bases, with 6 bases of the junction left unmatched. CDR1 is SGHVS and CDR2 is FQNEAQ in the germline V gene. The CDR3 contains 15 residues. As DNA, the CDR3 is TGTGCCAGCAGCCCAGCCGGGACAGGGAATCAGCCCCAGCATTTT. Translation gives CASSPAGTGNQPQHF.

The chain uses TRBV28 and TRBJ1-2, with D possibly TRBD1 on 5 matching bases. V lost 3 bases and J lost 8, with 19 bases in between. This CDR3 is built from 15 residues. CDR1 and CDR2 (germline): MDHEN, SYDVKM. The DNA of the CDR3 is TGTGCCAGCAGTTTGTATCGTCCAGGGCATAAGGGCTACACCTTC. Amino acid sequence: CASSLYRPGHKGYTF.

The chain links TRBV4-3 to TRBJ1-1; D is unclear. Germline CDR1 LGHNA, CDR2 YSLEER. The germline V and J ends were trimmed by 0 bases and 12 bases, with 11 bases remaining between them. The CDR3 spans 12 residues. CDR3 bases: TGCGCCAGCAGCCAAGATAGTGGTTCACCTTTCTTT. This encodes CASSQDSGSPFF.

The CDR3 region has the DNA TGTGCCAGCTCACCACGAGAACAGATGAACACTGAAGCTTTCTTT. Its translation is CASSPREQMNTEAFF. The chain is built from TRBV18 and TRBJ1-1; no reliable D call. The V gene's germline CDR1 is KGHSH and CDR2 LQKENI. The CDR3 is 15 residues long. V was pared by 1 base and J by 0 bases, with 9 bases between.

The rearrangement joins TRBV12-5 to TRBJ1-3; 9 positions agree with TRBD1. CDR3 length: 17 residues. Germline loops: CDR1 LGHNT, CDR2 FRNRAP. J was trimmed by 5 bases and V by 6 bases; bases with no gene match: 14. The CDR3 DNA follows: TGTGCTAGTGGCAACCCGAAGGGGGACAGGGCTCGAAACACCATATATTTT. Its translation: CASGNPKGDRARNTIYF. The entire variable domain, with the rest obtained from reference TRBV12-5 and TRBJ1-3, is as follows: DARVTQTPRHKVTEMGQEVTMRCQPILGHNTVFWYRQTMMQGLELLAYFRNRAPLDDSGMPKDRFSAEMPDATLATLKIQPSEPRDSAVYFCASGNPKGDRARNTIYFGEGSWLTVV.

The sample holds one count of this clone. The chain uses TRBV19 and TRBJ2-3, with D uncertain. This CDR3 has 13 amino acids. V gave up 7 bases and J gave up 0 bases, with 8 bases separating them. Germline V gives CDR1 LNHDA, CDR2 SQIVND (reference sequence). CDR3 DNA sequence: TGTGCCAGTACCGGAGATAGCACAGATACGCAGTATTTT. Its translation: CASTGDSTDTQYF. Full variable domain (remainder filled in from reference TRBV19 and TRBJ2-3): DGGITQSPKYLFRKEGQNVTLSCEQNLNHDAMYWYRQDPGQGLRLIYYSQIVNDFQKGDIAEGYSVSREKKESFPLTVTSAQKNPTAFYLCASTGDSTDTQYFGPGTRLTVL.

The chain is built from TRBV7-9 and TRBJ2-1; maybe TRBD1 (7 bases). CDR1 is SEHNR, CDR2 FQNEAQ, per germline (reference sequence). This CDR3 is 16 amino acids long. V lost 3 bases and J lost 5, with 17 bases in between. The CDR3 nucleotides are TGTGCCAGCAGCTTGGCAGGGGGGCCGTCGCACAATGAGCAGTTCTTC. Its translation: CASSLAGGPSHNEQFF.

The chain joins TRBV7-2 to TRBJ2-2; possible D gene TRBD1, 5 bases. Between the trimmed V and J ends, which lost 5 bases and 0 bases, there was a span of 19 bases. The CDR3 is 18 amino acids. Germline V CDR1 and CDR2: SGHTA, FQGNSA. The CDR3 protein is CASSKDSGPYPNTGELFF. DNA for the CDR3: TGTGCCAGCAGCAAAGACTCAGGGCCCTACCCGAACACCGGGGAGCTGTTTTTT. Full variable domain (rest looked up from reference TRBV7-2 and TRBJ2-2): GAGVSQSPSNKVTEKGKDVELRCDPISGHTALYWYRQSLGQGLEFLIYFQGNSAPDKSGLPSDRFSAERTGGSVSTLTIQRTQQEDSAVYLCASSKDSGPYPNTGELFFGEGSRLTVL.

The V call is TRBV5-4, the J call TRBJ2-1; 8 bases map to TRBD1. Trimming at V came to 4 bases and at J to 4 bases, leaving 1 base not matched to a gene. The germline V gene has CDR1 SGHNT and CDR2 YYREEE (reference sequence). This CDR3 has 13 residues. The CDR3 coding sequence is TGTGCCAGCAGCCACAGGGGGTACAATGAGCAGTTCTTC. This codes for CASSHRGYNEQFF.

As concerns this clone: This sample includes further DNA sequences coding for the same CDR3. V is TRBV9 and J is TRBJ2-7; 10 bases match TRBD1. J was trimmed by 5 bases and V by 0 bases; bases with no gene match: 2. This CDR3 is 14 amino acids long. CDR1 is SGDLS and CDR2 is YYNGEE in the germline V gene. The CDR3 region has the DNA TGTGCCAGCAGCGTAGGGGACAGGGGCCACGAGCAGTACTTC. The encoded protein is CASSVGDRGHEQYF.

This sequence joins TRBV6-5 and TRBJ2-5; a possible D gene is TRBD1 (6 bases). Germline V gene lookup returns CDR1 MNHEY and CDR2 SVGAGI. The CDR3 loop spans 15 amino acids. V was cut by 0 bases and J by 3 bases, with 11 bases left in between. This CDR3 reads CASSYSGQREETQYF. The CDR3 nucleotides are TGTGCCAGCAGTTACTCCGGACAGAGAGAAGAGACCCAGTACTTC.

The chain employs TRBV5-1 and TRBJ2-3, with D maybe TRBD1 (5 bases). This CDR3 is 16 amino acids long. V was pared by 7 bases and J by 0 bases, with 18 bases between. Germline CDR1 reads SGHRS; CDR2 reads YFSETQ. Written as DNA, the CDR3 is TGCGCCAGCGGTGTCCAGGGCCCCCCCAGCACAGATACGCAGTATTTT. Translating gives CASGVQGPPSTDTQYF.

The rearrangement links TRBV10-3 to TRBJ2-5; D uncertain. This CDR3 region has 12 residues. V lost 0 bases to trimming and J lost 5 bases, with 4 bases between them. Looked up from germline, CDR1 is ENHRY and CDR2 is SYGVKD. In DNA form, the CDR3 reads TGTGCCATCAGTGAGTCAGAGGAGACCCAGTACTTC. Encoded protein: CAISESEETQYF.

V gene TRBV10-3 combines with J gene TRBJ2-5; tentative D call: TRBD2 (5 bases). V was cut by 5 bases and J by 2 bases, with 15 bases left in between. Germline V gene sequence: CDR1 ENHRY, CDR2 SYGVKD. The CDR3 has 15 residues. Written as DNA, the CDR3 is TGTGCCATCAGTCAATTAGGTCGGAGGCAAGAGACCCAGTACTTC. Protein product: CAISQLGRRQETQYF.

The chain uses TRBV5-6 and TRBJ1-6; 9 bases map to TRBD1. Unmatched junction bases numbered 6, after V lost 4 bases and J lost 1 base. The CDR3 sequence is 17 residues long. Germline CDR1 is SGHDT and CDR2 is YYEEEE. CDR3: CASSDGQGKSYNSPLHF. The CDR3 region has the DNA TGTGCCAGCAGCGATGGACAGGGGAAGTCCTATAATTCACCCCTCCACTTT.

The chain uses TRBV29-1 and TRBJ1-3; weak D call: TRBD1 (5 bases). V was cut by 3 bases and J by 0 bases, with 12 bases left in between. CDR3 length: 15 residues. Looked up from germline, CDR1 is SQVTM and CDR2 is ANQGSEA. Written as DNA, the CDR3 is TGCAGCGTTGAGACAGCGTATCCCTCTGGAAACACCATATATTTT. It codes for CSVETAYPSGNTIYF.

The chain employs TRBV10-3 and TRBJ1-4; perhaps TRBD1 as D (6 bases). The germline CDR1 and CDR2 sequences are ENHRY and SYGVKD. The length of the CDR3 is 20 residues. Between the trimmed V and J ends, which lost 8 bases and 8 bases, there was a span of 36 bases. CDR3 nucleotide sequence: TGTGCCATCGTCTTGAGACAGGAATGTATGAAAAACTGTTTTTGGGAAAAACTGTTTTTT. It translates to CAIVLRQECMKNCFWEKLFF.

The chain couples TRBV7-7 to TRBJ2-7; D gene uncertain. This CDR3 region has 16 residues. V was trimmed by 5 bases and J by 0 bases, leaving 17 bases between them. Per germline, CDR1 SSHAT and CDR2 FNYEAQ (reference sequence). This chain's CDR3 is CASSKPQLRSSYEQYF. CDR3 DNA sequence: TGTGCCAGCAGCAAACCACAATTGCGGAGCTCCTACGAGCAGTACTTC.

The genes are TRBV6-5 and TRBJ2-7, with 8 bases identical to TRBD1. CDR3 length: 14 residues. CDR1 and CDR2 from the germline V gene are MNHEY and SVGAGI. Trimming at V came to 6 bases and at J to 5 bases, leaving 9 bases not matched to a gene. CDR3 in DNA: TGTGCCAGCAGATCTCTCAGGGGGCTGAACGAGCAGTACTTC. Protein: CASRSLRGLNEQYF.